The table lists the clone carrying this TCR beta chain with many counts. The antigen is undetermined. The sample originates from a study of breast tumors, draining lymph nodes, adjacent tissues. Study-wide points: Tumor TCR diversity was below lymph nodes but above nontumor tissue. The lymph node origin of tumor T cells was framed as consistent with a hypothesis, not demonstrated.

TCRdb called the multiplex PCR reads again in MiXCR, with one record for every CDR3 protein. This table holds some 97,000 distinct CDR3 sequences, 21% found once. Between the trimmed V and J ends, which lost 1 base and 1 base, there was a span of 11 bases. Looked up from germline, CDR1 is SGHNT and CDR2 is YENEEA. This CDR3 comprises 15 residues. Breast cancer patients provided tissue from their axillary draining lymph nodes. The sequencing sample was made of axillary lymph node tissue. The source is a female donor with breast cancer. Some clones in this sample may be carry-over from other donors' samples. The chain is built from TRBV11-3 and TRBJ2-7; unclear D gene. As DNA, the CDR3 is TGTGCCAGCAGCTTAGGGAGCGCCAAATCCTACGAGCAGTACTTC. Its translation: CASSLGSAKSYEQYF.